One and the same sample provided the 13 T cell receptor beta chains below, sequenced in a study of graft-versus-host responses after intestinal transplantation. Their antigens are not known. Libraries were prepared by immunoSEQ multiplex PCR; TCRdb keeps only in-frame clonotypes and omits some of them. Among around 120,000 clones listed, roughly 95% were seen once. The sequencing here drew on unstimulated CD8+ T cells sorted from spleen or lymph node cells, taken before intestinal transplant. The receptor set was obtained from a human donor who received an intestinal transplant.

The chain joins TRBV6-5 to TRBJ2-5, with D tentatively TRBD1 (6 bases). The CDR3 extends over 14 amino acids. The germline V gene has CDR1 MNHEY and CDR2 SVGAGI. V was cut by 5 bases and J by 1 base, with 11 bases left in between. The CDR3 loop is CASSLQGSQETQYF. CDR3 nucleotides: TGTGCCAGCAGTCTACAGGGATCCCAAGAGACCCAGTACTTC.

The chain carries TRBV7-9 and TRBJ2-5, with D unresolved. Trimming removed 1 base at V and 2 bases at J, with 11 bases between. This CDR3 has 15 residues. Germline V gene lookup returns CDR1 SEHNR and CDR2 FQNEAQ (reference sequence). CDR3 loop: CASSLVMPYQETQYF. The CDR3 nucleotides are TGTGCCAGCAGCTTAGTTATGCCATATCAAGAGACCCAGTACTTC.

The V gene is TRBV27, the J gene TRBJ1-1; weak D call: TRBD1 (6 bases). The ends were cut back, 2 bases at V and 3 bases at J, with 13 bases in the middle. Germline CDR1 is MNHEY and CDR2 is SMNVEV (reference sequence). The length of the CDR3 is 15 residues. The CDR3 loop is CASSLIAGAYTEAFF. The CDR3 DNA is TGTGCCAGCAGTTTAATAGCGGGGGCTTACACTGAAGCTTTCTTT.

This sequence joins TRBV28 and TRBJ2-1; D gene uncertain. The CDR3 has 16 amino acids. The germline V and J ends were trimmed by 5 bases and 3 bases, with 17 bases remaining between them. Per the germline V gene, CDR1 is MDHEN and CDR2 is SYDVKM. The CDR3 here is CASSPHSGTFYNEQFF. Written as DNA, the CDR3 is TGTGCCAGCAGTCCCCATTCGGGTACCTTCTACAATGAGCAGTTCTTC.

The V call is TRBV4-2, the J call TRBJ1-5; the D gene is possibly TRBD1 (6 bases). The germline V and J ends were trimmed by 0 bases and 2 bases, with 8 bases remaining between them. The V gene's germline CDR1 is LGHNA and CDR2 YNFKEQ. This CDR3 has 15 amino acids. CDR3 loop: CASSQETGGNQPQHF. The CDR3 nucleotides are TGTGCCAGCAGCCAAGAGACAGGCGGCAATCAGCCCCAGCATTTT.

V gene TRBV6-1 combines with J gene TRBJ2-7; D could derive from TRBD1 or TRBD2 (6 bases each). Per germline, CDR1 MNHNS and CDR2 SASEGT. This CDR3 is built from 12 residues. V gave up 5 bases and J gave up 3 bases, with 8 bases separating them. Here the CDR3 DNA reads TGTGCCAGCAGTAGGGGGGACTACGAGCAGTACTTC. Amino acids: CASSRGDYEQYF.

The CDR3 is CASSPRTSLGGYTF. The CDR3 DNA sequence: TGTGCCAGCAGCCCACGGACTTCCTTAGGGGGCTACACCTTC. The chain has TRBV5-8 and TRBJ1-2; D ambiguous. CDR1 is SGHTS, CDR2 YDEGEE, per germline. Between the trimmed V and J ends, which lost 4 bases and 8 bases, there was a span of 18 bases. The CDR3 loop spans 14 amino acids. Full variable domain (outside the CDR3, taken from reference TRBV5-8 and TRBJ1-2): EAGVTQSPTHLIKTRGQQATLRCSPISGHTSVYWYQQALGLGLQFLLWYDEGEERNRGNFPPRFSGRQFPNYSSELNVNALELEDSALYLCASSPRTSLGGYTFGSGTRLTVV.

The gene calls are TRBV5-1 and TRBJ2-7; perhaps TRBD2 as D (5 bases). The CDR3 extends over 18 amino acids. Germline CDR1 reads SGHRS; CDR2 reads YFSETQ. The V end lost 0 bases, the J end lost 2 bases, and 21 bases lay between the germline ends. CDR3 region: CASSLGPGRGKETYEQYF. CDR3 bases: TGCGCCAGCAGCTTGGGCCCGGGTCGGGGTAAAGAGACCTACGAGCAGTACTTC.

The chain is built from TRBV7-6 and TRBJ2-1, with a weak D call TRBD1 (6 bases). The V and J ends lost 7 bases and 4 bases respectively, with 11 bases between them. Germline CDR1 and CDR2: SGHVS and FNYEAQ. The CDR3 length is 13 residues. CDR3 nucleotide sequence: TGTGCCAGCACTCTTGACAGGTACAATGAGCAGTTCTTC. It specifies CASTLDRYNEQFF. Combining the CDR3 with reference TRBV7-6 and TRBJ2-1 gives the whole variable domain GAGVSQSPRYKVTKRGQDVALRCDPISGHVSLYWYRQALGQGPEFLTYFNYEAQQDKSGLPNDRFSAERPEGSISTLTIQRTEQRDSAMYRCASTLDRYNEQFFGPGTRLTVL.

CDR3 amino acids: CASVWGGIGNQPQHF. CDR3 nucleotides: TGTGCCAGCGTTTGGGGAGGGATAGGGAATCAGCCCCAGCATTTT. This rearrangement joins TRBV28 to TRBJ1-5, with D unclear. The CDR3 is 15 amino acids. V lost 8 bases to trimming and J lost 4 bases, with 18 bases between them. CDR1 is MDHEN and CDR2 is SYDVKM in the germline V gene.

The chain is built from TRBV27 and TRBJ2-1; D unresolved. V gave up 0 bases and J gave up 4 bases, with 7 bases separating them. Germline V lookup: CDR1 MNHEY, CDR2 SMNVEV (reference sequence). The CDR3 totals 14 residues. The CDR3 DNA reads TGTGCCAGCAGTTTATCGAACCCTTACAATGAGCAGTTCTTC. Amino acids: CASSLSNPYNEQFF.

This chain connects TRBV5-1 to TRBJ2-7; the match to TRBD2 covers 9 bases. The CDR3 covers 14 residues. With 2 bases clipped from V and 2 bases from J, the junction kept 2 bases outside the gene matches. Germline V lookup: CDR1 SGHRS, CDR2 YFSETQ. CDR3 loop: CASSLLAGTYEQYF. In nucleotides, the CDR3 is TGCGCCAGCAGCTTACTAGCGGGCACCTACGAGCAGTACTTC.

V is TRBV27 and J is TRBJ2-7, with 9 positions matching TRBD1. The germline CDR1 and CDR2 sequences are MNHEY and SMNVEV (reference sequence). CDR3 length: 13 residues. V lost 3 bases to trimming and J lost 5 bases; unmatched junction nucleotides: 2. The CDR3 region has the DNA TGTGCCAGCAGTTTGACAGGGGGGAACGAGCAGTACTTC. As protein: CASSLTGGNEQYF.